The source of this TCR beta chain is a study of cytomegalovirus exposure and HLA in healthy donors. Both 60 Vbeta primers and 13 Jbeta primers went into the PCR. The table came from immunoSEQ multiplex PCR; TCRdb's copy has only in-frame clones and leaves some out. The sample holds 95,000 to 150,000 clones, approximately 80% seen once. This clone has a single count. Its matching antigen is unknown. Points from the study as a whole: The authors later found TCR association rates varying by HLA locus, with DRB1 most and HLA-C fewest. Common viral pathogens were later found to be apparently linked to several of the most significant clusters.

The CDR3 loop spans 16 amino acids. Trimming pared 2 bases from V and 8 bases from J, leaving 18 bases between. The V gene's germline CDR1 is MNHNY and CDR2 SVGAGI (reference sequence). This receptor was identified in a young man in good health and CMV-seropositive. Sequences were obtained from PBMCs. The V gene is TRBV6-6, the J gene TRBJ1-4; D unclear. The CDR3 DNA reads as TGTGCCAGCAGTTACCCCTCTGGGAGGGATGACGAAAAACTGTTTTTT. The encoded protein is CASSYPSGRDDEKLFF.